This T cell receptor (beta chain) stems from a study of long-term antiretroviral therapy in people with HIV (dated by TCRdb to between 2021 and 2022). The study in broad terms: The earliest samples were collected about a decade before the 2015 WHO recommendation for immediate ART, when ART was typically delayed until CD4 counts fell. Of the roughly 30 participants with HIV, fewer than twelve were female. A retrospective serial study tested whether ART initiation and durable HIV suppression were associated with changes in peripheral blood TRB repertoire composition and diversity. A total of about 190 cryopreserved PBMC samples were contributed to the cohort by 30 adults with confirmed HIV infection, with samples collected serially over a mean of around 6 years (range 1-12). No cross-contamination during QIAcube processing was seen in test extractions of a monoclonal T-cell line run alongside 33 polyclonal samples. The investigation overall reported the following: No data were available on ART adherence, viral resistance or therapy changes, limiting inferences about post-ART repertoire changes. HIV repertoires had narrower CDR3 length ranges than controls, and the network structure suggested an antigen-experienced repertoire that shifted only slightly toward naive after ART. Since PBMC availability was limited, sequencing covered only the TCR beta chain, with no alpha chain pairing. Expanded TRB clones identified before ART initiation dominated the repertoire at all time points, although this dominance fluctuated and declined in many PLHIV after ART. The samples span the years 2004 to 2017, and the ART regimens used may be less effective than current regimens. Starting ART was linked to a significant rise in TRB diversity, yet even with long-term ART the diversity remained significantly lower than in transplant donor controls. Because pre-ART samples had limited cell numbers, profiling was done on unsorted PBMC rather than on sorted CD4+ and CD8+ T cells.

To be included, a participant needed at least one PBMC sample from before ART initiation plus at least two post-ART samples. Treatment was received in the United States of America by all participants with HIV. Cryopreserved samples of 1-10 million PBMC were thawed and washed before DNA extraction. At the time of the earliest PBMC sample for each participant with HIV, ages ranged from roughly 23 to 60 years. PBMC samples from each participant spanned 1-4 timepoints before ART initiation and 2-8 timepoints after ART initiation, with a median of 7 samples. Serial HIV viral load, CD4+ T-cell count, ART history and demographic data were obtained for every participant. Using a Qiagen kit on a QIAcube, genomic DNA was extracted from unsorted PBMC, with samples processed in batches of 12. The immunoSEQ hsTCRB v3.0 assay was used at survey level resolution to sequence the TRB variable region. The target sequencing depth for TRB was roughly 40,000-50,000 T-cell genomes per sample. Pooled TRB libraries were sequenced on an Illumina MiSeq with a v3 150-cycle kit. Processing in the source paper ran as follows. Repertoire analysis ran in R within a reproducible Nextflow workflow covering QC, data transformation and analysis. LymphoSeq2, an R package for AIRR-Seq data exploration, was used to implement custom analyses. After excluding several samples that yielded fewer than 5000 total TRB sequences, 188 HIV repertoires remained for analysis. Among the approximately 180 HIV repertoires that were kept, 59 were collected before ART initiation and over 120 were collected after ART initiation. Repertoires were downsampled to 5000 TRB nucleotide sequences, with summary statistics averaged over 100 downsampling iterations. The analysis kept only TRB sequences whose CDR3 regions were at least seven amino acids long. Diversity was assessed using a clonality score derived from Shannon entropy and using the Gini coefficient. In repertoire networks, the top 5000 CDR3 amino acid sequences were linked whenever an edit distance of one separated two sequences. For TRB CDR3 amino acid sequences, GLIPH2 was used to predict antigen specificity groups and MHC restriction. To flag known CMV, EBV, HIV or tissue antigen associations, CDR3 amino acid sequences were matched against VDJdb and McPAS-TCR. Pre-ART, post-ART and control groups were compared with Wilcoxon signed-rank tests and Holm-Bonferroni correction. Imported from immuneACCESS, the table was reduced by TCRdb to in-frame sequences with V and J called. These copies leave out some clones; in studies compared against another copy, an unresolved V gene accounts for under half, and the cause of the remainder is not known. V, J and clone size are those of that table, while D and trimming were read from the DNA. The sample yields some 35,000 clones; around 94% were counted once. Of the sample, 3.6% falls within the top ten clones.

A word on this clone: Its specific antigen is unknown. Base-call qualities are not available, and no considerably larger clone is one nucleotide away.

V is cut back by 5 bases and J by 3 bases, with 2 bases in the junction unmatched. The CDR3 holds 14 amino acids from the cysteine to the phenylalanine. The sequence is cut down to CDR3 DNA, 42 bases in frame from base 1. Reading the germline V gene (reference sequence) gives CDR1 SEHNR and CDR2 FQNEAQ. The sequence was collected from a woman aged 45-65 years with HIV. The sequence is built from TRBV7-9 and TRBJ1-1; 11 of the junction bases match TRBD1. Sequencing used unsorted PBMCs, obtained 4.1 years after starting antiretroviral therapy. The sequenced DNA: TGTGCCAGCAGCCAGGGACAGGGGGACACTGAAGCTTTCTTT. It specifies CASSQGQGDTEAFF.